The clone carrying this TCR beta chain occurred a few times. The antigen is unknown. This entry comes from a study of beta chain features in type 1 diabetes. Broader study findings: Lower insertion and higher deletion counts appeared at VDJ junctions in type 1 diabetes patients. Equally in patients and controls, shorter templates might have been favored by PCR.

Germline-derived CDR1 and CDR2 are MNHEY and SMNVEV (reference sequence). The CDR3 spans 12 residues. V lost 3 bases and J lost 5, with 4 bases in between. What was sequenced were expressed TCRB transcripts, since all of the isolated RNA had been reverse transcribed. This table comes from immunoSEQ multiplex PCR, and its TCRdb copy is limited to in-frame clones, with some not included. The sample yields 200,000 to 250,000 clones, 9.6% seen once. The chain couples TRBV27 to TRBJ2-2; D is undetermined. This clonotype was sampled from a woman between 18 and 29 years old in good health. The sample was naive CD4+ T cells from blood. CDR3 loop: CASSFITGELFF. Written as DNA, the CDR3 is TGTGCCAGCAGTTTCATTACCGGGGAGCTGTTTTTT.